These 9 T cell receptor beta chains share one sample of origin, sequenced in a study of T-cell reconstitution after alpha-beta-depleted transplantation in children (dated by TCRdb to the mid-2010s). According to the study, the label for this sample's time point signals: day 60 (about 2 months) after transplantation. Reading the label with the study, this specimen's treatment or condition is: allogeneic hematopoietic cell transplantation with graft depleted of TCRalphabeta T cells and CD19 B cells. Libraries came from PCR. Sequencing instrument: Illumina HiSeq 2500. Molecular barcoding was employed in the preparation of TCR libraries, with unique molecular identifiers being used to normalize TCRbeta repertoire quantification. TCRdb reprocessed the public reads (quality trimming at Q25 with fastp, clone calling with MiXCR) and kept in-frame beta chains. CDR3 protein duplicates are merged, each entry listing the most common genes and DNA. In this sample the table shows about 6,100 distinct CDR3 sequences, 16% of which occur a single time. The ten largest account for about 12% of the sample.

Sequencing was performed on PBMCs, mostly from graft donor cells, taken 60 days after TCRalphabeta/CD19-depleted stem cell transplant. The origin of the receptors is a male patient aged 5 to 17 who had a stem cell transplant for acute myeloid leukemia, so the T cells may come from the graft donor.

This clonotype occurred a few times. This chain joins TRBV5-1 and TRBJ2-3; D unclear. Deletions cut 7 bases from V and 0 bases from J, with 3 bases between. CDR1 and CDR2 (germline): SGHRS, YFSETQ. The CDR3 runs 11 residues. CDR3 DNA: TGCGCCAGCCGGAGCACAGATACGCAGTATTTT. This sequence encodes CASRSTDTQYF.

The CDR3 is CASRSQGAANEKLFF. CDR3 DNA sequence: TGTGCCAGCAGATCTCAGGGGGCGGCTAATGAAAAACTGTTTTTT. V and J are TRBV7-2 and TRBJ1-4; 8 positions agree with TRBD1. The CDR3 runs 15 residues. Germline assignment: CDR1 SGHTA and CDR2 FQGNSA. V shed 6 bases, J shed 3 bases, and the junction held 6 bases outside the gene matches.

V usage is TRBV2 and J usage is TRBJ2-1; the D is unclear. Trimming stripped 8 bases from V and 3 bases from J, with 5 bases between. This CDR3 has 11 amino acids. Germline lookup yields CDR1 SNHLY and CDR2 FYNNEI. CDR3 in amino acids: CASFVYNEQFF. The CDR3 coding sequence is TGTGCCAGCTTCGTCTACAATGAGCAGTTCTTC. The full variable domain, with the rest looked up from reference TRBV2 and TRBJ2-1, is EPEVTQTPSHQVTQMGQEVILRCVPISNHLYFYWYRQILGQKVEFLVSFYNNEISEKSEIFDDQFSVERPDGSNFTLKIRSTKLEDSAMYFCASFVYNEQFFGPGTRLTVL.

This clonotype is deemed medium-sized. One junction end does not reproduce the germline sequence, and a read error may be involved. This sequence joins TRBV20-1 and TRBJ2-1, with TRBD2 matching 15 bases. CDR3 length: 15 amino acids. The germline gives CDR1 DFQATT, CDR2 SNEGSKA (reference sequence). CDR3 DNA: TGCAGTGCCAGAGGACTAGCGGGAGGGCGGAATGAGCAGTTCTTC. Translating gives CSARGLAGGRNEQFF.

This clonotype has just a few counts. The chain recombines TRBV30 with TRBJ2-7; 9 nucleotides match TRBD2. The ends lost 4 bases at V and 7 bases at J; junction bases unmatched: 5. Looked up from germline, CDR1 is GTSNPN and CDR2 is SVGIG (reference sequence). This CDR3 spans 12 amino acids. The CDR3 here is CAWTSGMGEQYF. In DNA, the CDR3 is TGTGCCTGGACTAGCGGGATGGGAGAGCAGTACTTC.

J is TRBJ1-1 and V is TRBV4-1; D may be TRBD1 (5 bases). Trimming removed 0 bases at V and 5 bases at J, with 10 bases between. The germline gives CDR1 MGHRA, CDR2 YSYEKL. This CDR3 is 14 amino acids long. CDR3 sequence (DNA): TGCGCCAGCAGCCAAGAAGCCAGGGTTACTGAAGCTTTCTTT. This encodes CASSQEARVTEAFF.

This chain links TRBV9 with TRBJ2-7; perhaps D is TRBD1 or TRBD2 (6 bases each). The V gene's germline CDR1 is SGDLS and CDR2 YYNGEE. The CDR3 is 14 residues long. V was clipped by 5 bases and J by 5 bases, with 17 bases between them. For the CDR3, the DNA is TGTGCCAGCAGAGTTTGTCGTAGGGGGGACGAGCAGTACGTC. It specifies CASRVCRRGDEQYV.

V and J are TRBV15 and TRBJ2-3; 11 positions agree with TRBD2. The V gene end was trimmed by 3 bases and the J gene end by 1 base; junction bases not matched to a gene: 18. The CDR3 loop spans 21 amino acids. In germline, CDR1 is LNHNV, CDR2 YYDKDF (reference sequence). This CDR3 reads CATSRLRGTSGESRGTDTQYF. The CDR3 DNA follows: TGTGCCACCAGCAGGCTCCGGGGGACTAGCGGAGAATCAAGAGGCACAGATACGCAGTATTTT.

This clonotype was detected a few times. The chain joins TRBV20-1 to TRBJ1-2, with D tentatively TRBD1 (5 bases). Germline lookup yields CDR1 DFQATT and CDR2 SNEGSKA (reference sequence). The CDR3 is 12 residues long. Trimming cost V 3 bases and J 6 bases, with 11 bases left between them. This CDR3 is CSARQGVHGYTF. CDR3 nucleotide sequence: TGCAGTGCTAGGCAGGGTGTCCATGGCTACACCTTC.